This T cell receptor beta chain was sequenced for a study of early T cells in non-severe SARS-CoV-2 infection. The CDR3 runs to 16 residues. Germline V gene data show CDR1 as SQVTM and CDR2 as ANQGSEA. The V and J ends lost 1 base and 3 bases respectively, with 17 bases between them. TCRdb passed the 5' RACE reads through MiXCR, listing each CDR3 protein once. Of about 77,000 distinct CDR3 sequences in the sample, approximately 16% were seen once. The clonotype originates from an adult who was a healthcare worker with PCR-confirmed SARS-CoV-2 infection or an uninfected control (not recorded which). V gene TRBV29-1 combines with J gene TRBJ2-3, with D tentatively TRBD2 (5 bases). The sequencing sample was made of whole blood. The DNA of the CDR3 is TGCAGCGTTGAAGGGGCGAGGGAGTTAGGAACAGATACGCAGTATTTT. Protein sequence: CSVEGARELGTDTQYF.